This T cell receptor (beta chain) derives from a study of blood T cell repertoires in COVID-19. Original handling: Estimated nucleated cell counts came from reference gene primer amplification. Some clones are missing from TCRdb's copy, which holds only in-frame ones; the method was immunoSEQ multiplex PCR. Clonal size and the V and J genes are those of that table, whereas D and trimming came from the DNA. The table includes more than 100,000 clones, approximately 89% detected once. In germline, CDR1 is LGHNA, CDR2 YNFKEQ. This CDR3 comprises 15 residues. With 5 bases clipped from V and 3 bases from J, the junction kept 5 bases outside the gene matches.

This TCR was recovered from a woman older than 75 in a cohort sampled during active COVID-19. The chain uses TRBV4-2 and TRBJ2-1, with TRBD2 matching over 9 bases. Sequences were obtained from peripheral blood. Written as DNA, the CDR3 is TGTGCCAGCAGCTCTGCGGGGGGGGTCTACAATGAGCAGTTCTTC. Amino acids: CASSSAGGVYNEQFF.